This TCR beta chain was retrieved from a study of blood T cell repertoires in COVID-19. Germline V gives CDR1 MDHEN, CDR2 SYDVKM. The CDR3 runs to 15 residues. Trimming removed 7 bases from V and 0 bases from J, with 12 bases in between. Sequencing was performed with immunoSEQ multiplex PCR; in TCRdb, only in-frame clones are kept and a portion is missing. The sample contains fewer than 250,000 clones, more than 70% of which appear only once. The chain joins TRBV28 to TRBJ1-4; D ambiguous. The sample taken for sequencing was peripheral blood. The sequence derives from a woman older than 75 with COVID-19, enrolled during active disease. The CDR3 coding sequence is TGTGCCAGCAACATGCTCTCTGCAACTAATGAAAAACTGTTTTTT. This gives the protein CASNMLSATNEKLFF.